A few counts support the clone carrying this T cell receptor beta chain. What it recognizes is unknown. This entry is derived from a study of identical twins. Study-wide results and caveats: Clonotypes of the beta chain that were abundant in cord blood carried fewer insertions (memory repertoires showed none).

Between the trimmed V and J ends, which lost 3 bases and 1 base, there was a span of 10 bases. From germline, CDR1 is SGHRS and CDR2 YFSETQ. CDR3 length: 14 residues. TCRdb used MiXCR to reprocess the 5' RACE reads, holding one entry per CDR3 protein. The data show 500,000 to 650,000 distinct CDR3 sequences, with about a fifth seen just once and approximately 0.49% held by the top ten. These data are also associated with another study on yellow fever vaccine responses in identical twins.

The clonotype originates from a young woman in good health. The V and J genes are TRBV5-1 and TRBJ1-1; possible D gene TRBD1, 5 bases. The sample taken for sequencing was CD4+ T cells sorted from blood. The CDR3 reads CASSWRGENTEAFF. The CDR3 DNA is TGCGCCAGCAGCTGGAGAGGGGAGAACACTGAAGCTTTCTTT.